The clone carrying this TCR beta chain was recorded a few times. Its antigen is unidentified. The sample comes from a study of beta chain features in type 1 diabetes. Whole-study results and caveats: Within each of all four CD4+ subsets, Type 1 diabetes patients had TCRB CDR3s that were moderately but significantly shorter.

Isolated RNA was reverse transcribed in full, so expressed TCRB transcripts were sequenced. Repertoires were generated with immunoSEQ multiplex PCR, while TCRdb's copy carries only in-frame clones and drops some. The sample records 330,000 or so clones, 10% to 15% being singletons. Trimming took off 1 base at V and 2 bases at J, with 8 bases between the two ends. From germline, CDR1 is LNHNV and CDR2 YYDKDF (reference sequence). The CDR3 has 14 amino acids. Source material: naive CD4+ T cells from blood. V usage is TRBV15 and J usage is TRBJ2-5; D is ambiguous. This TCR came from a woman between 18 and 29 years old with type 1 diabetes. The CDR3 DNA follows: TGTGCCACCAGCAGAGCTCTTCAGCAAGAGACCCAGTACTTC. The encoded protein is CATSRALQQETQYF.